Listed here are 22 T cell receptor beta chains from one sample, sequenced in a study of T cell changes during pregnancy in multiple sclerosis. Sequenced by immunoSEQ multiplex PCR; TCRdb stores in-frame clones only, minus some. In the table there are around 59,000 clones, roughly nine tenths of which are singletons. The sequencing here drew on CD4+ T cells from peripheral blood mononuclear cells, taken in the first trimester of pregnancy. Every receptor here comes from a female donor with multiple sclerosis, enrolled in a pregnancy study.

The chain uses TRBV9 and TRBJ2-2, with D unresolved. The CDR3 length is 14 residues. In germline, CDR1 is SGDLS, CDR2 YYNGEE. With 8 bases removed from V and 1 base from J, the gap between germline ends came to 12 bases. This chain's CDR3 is CASSLVRNTGELFF. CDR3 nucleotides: TGTGCCAGTAGCCTAGTTAGGAACACCGGGGAGCTGTTTTTT.

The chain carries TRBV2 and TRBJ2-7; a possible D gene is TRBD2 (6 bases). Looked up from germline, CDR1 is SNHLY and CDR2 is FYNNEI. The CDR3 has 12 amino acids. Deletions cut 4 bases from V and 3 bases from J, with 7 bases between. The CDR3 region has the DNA TGTGCCAGCAGTGTGGGGGGCTACGAGCAGTACTTC. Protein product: CASSVGGYEQYF.

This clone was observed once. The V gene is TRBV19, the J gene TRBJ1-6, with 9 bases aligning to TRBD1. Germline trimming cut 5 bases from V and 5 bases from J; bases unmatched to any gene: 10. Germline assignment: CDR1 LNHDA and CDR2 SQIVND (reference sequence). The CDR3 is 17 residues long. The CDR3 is CASSRGTGTTNNSPLHF. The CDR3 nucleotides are TGTGCCAGTAGTCGTGGGACAGGGACAACGAATAATTCACCCCTCCACTTT.

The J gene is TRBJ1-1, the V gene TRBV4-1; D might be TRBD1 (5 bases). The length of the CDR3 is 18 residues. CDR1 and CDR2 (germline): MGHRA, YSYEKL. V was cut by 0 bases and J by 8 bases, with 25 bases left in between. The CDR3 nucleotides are TGCGCCAGCAGCCAAGATCTACATAAAACCGGGACTTCGCCAGAAGCTTTCTTT. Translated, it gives CASSQDLHKTGTSPEAFF.

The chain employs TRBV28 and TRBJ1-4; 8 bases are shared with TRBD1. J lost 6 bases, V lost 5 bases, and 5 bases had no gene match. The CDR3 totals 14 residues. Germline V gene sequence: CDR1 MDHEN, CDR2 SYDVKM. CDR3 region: CASSLSGGDEKLFF. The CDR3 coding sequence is TGTGCCAGCAGTCTATCAGGGGGCGATGAAAAACTGTTTTTT.

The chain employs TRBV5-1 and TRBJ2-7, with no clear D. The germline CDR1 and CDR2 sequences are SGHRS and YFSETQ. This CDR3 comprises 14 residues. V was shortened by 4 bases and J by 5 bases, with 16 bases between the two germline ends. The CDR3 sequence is CASSLANSWNEQYF. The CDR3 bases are TGCGCCAGCAGCCTGGCCAACAGCTGGAACGAGCAGTACTTC. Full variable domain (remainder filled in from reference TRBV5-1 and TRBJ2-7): KAGVTQTPRYLIKTRGQQVTLSCSPISGHRSVSWYQQTPGQGLQFLFEYFSETQRNKGNFPGRFSGRQFSNSRSEMNVSTLELGDSALYLCASSLANSWNEQYFGPGTRLTVT.

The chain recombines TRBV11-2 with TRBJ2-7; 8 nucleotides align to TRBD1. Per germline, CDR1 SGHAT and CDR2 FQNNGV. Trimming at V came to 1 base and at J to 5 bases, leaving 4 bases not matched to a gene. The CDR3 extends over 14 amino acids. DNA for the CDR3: TGTGCCAGCAGCTTAGTGGGACAGGTCAACGAGCAGTACTTC. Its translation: CASSLVGQVNEQYF.

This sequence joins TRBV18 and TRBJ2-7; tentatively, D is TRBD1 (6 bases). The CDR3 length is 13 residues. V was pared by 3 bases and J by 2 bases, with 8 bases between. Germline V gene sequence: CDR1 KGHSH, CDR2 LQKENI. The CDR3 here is CASSPRTAYEQYF. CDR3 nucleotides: TGTGCCAGCTCACCGCGGACAGCCTACGAGCAGTACTTC.

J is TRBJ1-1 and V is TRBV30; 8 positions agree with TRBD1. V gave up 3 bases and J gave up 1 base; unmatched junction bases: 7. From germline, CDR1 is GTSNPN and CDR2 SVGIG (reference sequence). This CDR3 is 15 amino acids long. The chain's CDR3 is CAWRIGTGGNTEAFF. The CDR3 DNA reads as TGTGCCTGGAGGATAGGGACAGGAGGGAACACTGAAGCTTTCTTT.

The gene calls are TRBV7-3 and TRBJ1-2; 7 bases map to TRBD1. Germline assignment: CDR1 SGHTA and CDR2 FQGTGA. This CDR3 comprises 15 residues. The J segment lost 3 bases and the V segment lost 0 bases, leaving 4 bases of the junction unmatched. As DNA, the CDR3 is TGTGCCAGCAGCTTAACAGGGGGCGCGGACTATGGCTACACCTTC. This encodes CASSLTGGADYGYTF. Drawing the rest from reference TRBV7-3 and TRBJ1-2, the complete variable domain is GAGVSQTPSNKVTEKGKYVELRCDPISGHTALYWYRQSLGQGPEFLIYFQGTGAADDSGLPNDRFFAVRPEGSVSTLKIQRTERGDSAVYLCASSLTGGADYGYTFGSGTRLTVV.

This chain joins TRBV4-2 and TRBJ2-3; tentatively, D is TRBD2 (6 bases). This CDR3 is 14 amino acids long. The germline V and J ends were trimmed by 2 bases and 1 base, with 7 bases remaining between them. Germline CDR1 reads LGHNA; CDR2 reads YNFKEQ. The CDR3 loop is CASSQRLGTDTQYF. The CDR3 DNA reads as TGTGCCAGCAGCCAACGACTAGGCACAGATACGCAGTATTTT.

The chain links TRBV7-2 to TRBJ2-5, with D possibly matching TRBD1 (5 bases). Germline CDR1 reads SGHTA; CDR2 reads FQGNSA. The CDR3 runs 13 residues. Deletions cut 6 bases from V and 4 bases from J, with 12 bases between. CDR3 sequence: CASSGADGETQYF. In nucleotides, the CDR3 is TGTGCCAGCAGTGGGGCCGACGGAGAGACCCAGTACTTC.

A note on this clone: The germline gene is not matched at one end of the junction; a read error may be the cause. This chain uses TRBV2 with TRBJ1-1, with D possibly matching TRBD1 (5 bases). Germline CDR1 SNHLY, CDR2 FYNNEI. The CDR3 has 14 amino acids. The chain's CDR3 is CASSEDSRSTEAFF. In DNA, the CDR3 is TGTGCCAGCAGCGAAGACAGCCGCTCCACTGAAGCTTTCTTT.

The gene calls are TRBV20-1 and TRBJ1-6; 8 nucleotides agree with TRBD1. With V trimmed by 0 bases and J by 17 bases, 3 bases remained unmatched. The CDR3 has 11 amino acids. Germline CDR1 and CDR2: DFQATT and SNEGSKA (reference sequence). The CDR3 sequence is CSAREGQGIHF. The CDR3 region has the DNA TGCAGTGCTAGAGAAGGACAGGGAATCCACTTT.

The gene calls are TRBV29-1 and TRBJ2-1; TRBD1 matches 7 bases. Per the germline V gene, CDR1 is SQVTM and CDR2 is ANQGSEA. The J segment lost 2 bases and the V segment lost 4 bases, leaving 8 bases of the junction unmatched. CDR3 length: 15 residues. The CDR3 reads CSVVDADRAYNEQFF. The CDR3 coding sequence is TGCAGCGTTGTAGACGCTGACAGGGCCTACAATGAGCAGTTCTTC.

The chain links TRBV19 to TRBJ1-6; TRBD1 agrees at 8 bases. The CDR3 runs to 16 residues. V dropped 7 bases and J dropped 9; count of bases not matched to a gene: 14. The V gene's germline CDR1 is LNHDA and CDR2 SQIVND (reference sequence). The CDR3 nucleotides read TGTGCCAGTAAAGGGACAGGTATCGTCGCGGTTTCACCCCTCCACTTT. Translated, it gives CASKGTGIVAVSPLHF.

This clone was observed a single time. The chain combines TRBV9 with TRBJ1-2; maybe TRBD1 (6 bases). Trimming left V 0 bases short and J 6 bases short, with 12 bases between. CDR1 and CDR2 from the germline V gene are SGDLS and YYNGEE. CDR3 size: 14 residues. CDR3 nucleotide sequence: TGTGCCAGCAGCGTAGCTACAGGGCGAGATGGCTACACCTTC. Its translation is CASSVATGRDGYTF. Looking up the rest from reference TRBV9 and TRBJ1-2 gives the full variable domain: DSGVTQTPKHLITATGQRVTLRCSPRSGDLSVYWYQQSLDQGLQFLIQYYNGEERAKGNILERFSAQQFPDLHSELNLSSLELGDSALYFCASSVATGRDGYTFGSGTRLTVV.

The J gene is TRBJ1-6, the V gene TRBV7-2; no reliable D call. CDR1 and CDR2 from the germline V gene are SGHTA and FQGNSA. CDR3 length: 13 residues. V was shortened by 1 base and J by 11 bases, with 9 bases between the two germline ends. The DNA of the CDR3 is TGTGCCAGCAGCTTAGTCAGTCACCCACCCCTCCACTTT. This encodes CASSLVSHPPLHF.

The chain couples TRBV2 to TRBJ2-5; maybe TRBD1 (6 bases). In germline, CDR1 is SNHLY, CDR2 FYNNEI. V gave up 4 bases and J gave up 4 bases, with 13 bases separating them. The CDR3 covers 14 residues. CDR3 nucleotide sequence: TGTGCCAGCAGTGCAGGACAGTACCGAGAGACCCAGTACTTC. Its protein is CASSAGQYRETQYF. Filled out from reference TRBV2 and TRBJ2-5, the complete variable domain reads EPEVTQTPSHQVTQMGQEVILRCVPISNHLYFYWYRQILGQKVEFLVSFYNNEISEKSEIFDDQFSVERPDGSNFTLKIRSTKLEDSAMYFCASSAGQYRETQYFGPGTRLLVL.

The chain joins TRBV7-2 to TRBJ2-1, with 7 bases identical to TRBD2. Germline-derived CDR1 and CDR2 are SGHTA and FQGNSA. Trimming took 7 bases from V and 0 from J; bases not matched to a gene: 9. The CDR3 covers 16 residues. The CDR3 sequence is CASTKAGWSSYNEQFF. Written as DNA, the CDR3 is TGTGCCAGCACCAAAGCGGGGTGGAGCTCCTACAATGAGCAGTTCTTC. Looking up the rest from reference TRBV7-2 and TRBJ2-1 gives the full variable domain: GAGVSQSPSNKVTEKGKDVELRCDPISGHTALYWYRQSLGQGLEFLIYFQGNSAPDKSGLPSDRFSAERTGGSVSTLTIQRTQQEDSAVYLCASTKAGWSSYNEQFFGPGTRLTVL.

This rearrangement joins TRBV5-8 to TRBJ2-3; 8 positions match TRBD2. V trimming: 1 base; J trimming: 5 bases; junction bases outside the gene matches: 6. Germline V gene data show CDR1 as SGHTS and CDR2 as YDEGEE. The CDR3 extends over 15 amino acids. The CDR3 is CASSLPGTRVDTQYF. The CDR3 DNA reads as TGTGCCAGCAGCTTGCCCGGGACTAGAGTAGATACGCAGTATTTT.

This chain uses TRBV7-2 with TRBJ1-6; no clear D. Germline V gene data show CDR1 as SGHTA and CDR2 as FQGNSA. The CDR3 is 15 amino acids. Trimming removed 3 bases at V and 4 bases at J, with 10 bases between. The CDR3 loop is CASSFLPLYNSPLHF. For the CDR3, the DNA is TGTGCCAGCAGCTTCCTACCACTTTATAATTCACCCCTCCACTTT.